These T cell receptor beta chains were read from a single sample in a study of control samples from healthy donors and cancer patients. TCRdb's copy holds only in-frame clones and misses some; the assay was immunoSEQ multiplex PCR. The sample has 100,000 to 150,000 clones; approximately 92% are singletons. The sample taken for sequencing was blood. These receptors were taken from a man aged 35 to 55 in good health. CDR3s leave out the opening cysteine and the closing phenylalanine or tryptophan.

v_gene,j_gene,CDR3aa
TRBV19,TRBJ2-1,ASSITQGVYNEQF
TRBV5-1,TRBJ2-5,ASSPTGFVETQY
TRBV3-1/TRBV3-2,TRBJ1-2,ASSQVRSYGYT
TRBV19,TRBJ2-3,ASRLTGQTDTQY
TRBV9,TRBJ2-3,ASGRADTQY
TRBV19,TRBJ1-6,ASSQGQRSYNSPLH
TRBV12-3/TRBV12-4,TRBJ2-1,ASSLSFDNEQF
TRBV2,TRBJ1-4,ASSEVETFKETRF
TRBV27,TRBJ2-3,ASSFRKGRDRVTDTQY
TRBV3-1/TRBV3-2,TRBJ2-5,ASSHRDRGHETQY
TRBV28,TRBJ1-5,ASQGGGPNQPQH
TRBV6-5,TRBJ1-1,ASGRRPPGTEAF
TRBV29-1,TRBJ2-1,SVGPTASGANNEQF
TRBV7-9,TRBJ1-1,ASSLKAEAF
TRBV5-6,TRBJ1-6,ASSPRTGINSPLH
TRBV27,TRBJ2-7,ASGPLAKQY
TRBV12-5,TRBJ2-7,ASGLSLEQY
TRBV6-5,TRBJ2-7,ASSPTAGGSYEQY
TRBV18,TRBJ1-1,ASSPPSMNTEAF
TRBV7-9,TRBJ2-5,ASSLALLAGVETQY
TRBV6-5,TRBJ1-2,ASSSGEGGYGYT
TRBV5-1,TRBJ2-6,ASSLGTSGANVLT
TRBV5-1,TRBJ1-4,ASSLLGTDEKLF
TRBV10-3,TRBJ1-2,AISEQSTRAGGGYT
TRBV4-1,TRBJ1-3,ASSQTETPGNTIY
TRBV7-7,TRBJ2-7,ASSAYEQY
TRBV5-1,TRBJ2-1,ASTAGGNPYNEQF
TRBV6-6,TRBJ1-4,ASSDEKLF
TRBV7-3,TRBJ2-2,ASSPGGRTVSTRRELF
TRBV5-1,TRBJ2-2,ASSPHSSVVNRGRRNTGELF
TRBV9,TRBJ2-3,ASSVAGGAWDTQY
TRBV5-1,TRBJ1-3,ASSLEGAVGNTIY
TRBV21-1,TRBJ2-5,ARIGLAVWDKQETQY
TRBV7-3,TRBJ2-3,ASSLSGGHTDTQY
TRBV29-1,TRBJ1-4,SVSGGAGEKLF
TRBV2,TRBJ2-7,ASIERGGFNEQY
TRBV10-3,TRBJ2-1,ATRGSSYNEQF
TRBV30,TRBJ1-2,AWSEKNFNYGYT
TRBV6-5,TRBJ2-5,ASSPTSGVGETQY
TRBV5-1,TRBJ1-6,ASSPDRGNNSPLH
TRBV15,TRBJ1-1,ATSRDTAGTEAF
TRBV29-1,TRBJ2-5,SAYLMGSETQY
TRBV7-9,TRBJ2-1,ASSLTGTGNEQF
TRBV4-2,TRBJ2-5,ASSERGFSEETQY
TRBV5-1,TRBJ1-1,ASRPKVSQLDTEAF
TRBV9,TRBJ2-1,ASSVEDRRGWLF
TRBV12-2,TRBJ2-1,ASRLGLRDRYYNEQF
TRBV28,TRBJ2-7,ASESRGRYEQY
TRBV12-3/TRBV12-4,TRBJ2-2,ASSLGFAGELF
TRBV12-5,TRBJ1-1,ASGLPPRGDEAF
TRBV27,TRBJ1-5,ASSTGQYQPQH
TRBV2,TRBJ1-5,ASSELLTAYSNQPQH
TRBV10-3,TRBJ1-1,AAGLNTEAF
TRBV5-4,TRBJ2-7,ASSLGQGAYEQY